The 24 T cell receptor beta chains reported below all come from one sample, sequenced in a study of OX40 agonist ivuxolimab in advanced cancers. Here immunoSEQ multiplex PCR was the method, and the copy in TCRdb shows in-frame clones only, minus some. The data contain roughly 60,000 clones, around four fifths of them seen just once; the ten biggest clones take up about 3.5%. Sample: CD4+ or CD8+ T cells sorted from blood, taken in a trial of the OX40 agonist ivuxolimab. The receptors originated from an adult with an advanced solid tumor such as melanoma, head and neck, liver or kidney cancer.

The V gene is TRBV19, the J gene TRBJ1-1; D is unclear. Germline V gene data show CDR1 as LNHDA and CDR2 as SQIVND (reference sequence). This CDR3 has 13 amino acids. Trimming stripped 5 bases from V and 2 bases from J, with 9 bases between. The CDR3 protein is CASSANSNTEAFF. CDR3 in DNA: TGTGCCAGTAGTGCAAACAGCAACACTGAAGCTTTCTTT.

The rearrangement joins TRBV6-6 to TRBJ2-7; 10 bases fit TRBD1. The CDR3 has 13 amino acids. CDR1 and CDR2 from the germline V gene are MNHNY and SVGAGI (reference sequence). The junction had 5 bases not matched to a gene; V was cut back by 6 bases and J by 6 bases. CDR3 sequence: CASSWDRGGEQYF. The CDR3 DNA follows: TGTGCCAGCAGCTGGGACAGGGGAGGCGAGCAGTACTTC.

This clone was seen more than once but under ten times. The genes are TRBV5-1 and TRBJ2-5, with D tentatively TRBD2 (6 bases). The CDR3 loop spans 15 amino acids. With 5 bases removed from V and 13 bases from J, the gap between germline ends came to 27 bases. Per germline, CDR1 SGHRS and CDR2 YFSETQ. For the CDR3, the DNA is TGCGCCAGCAGTAAACGCGGGACGCTCGAACAAGGATGGTACTTC. Translating it yields CASSKRGTLEQGWYF.

This chain links TRBV10-1 with TRBJ2-1; no clear D gene. CDR3 length equals 13 residues. Germline-derived CDR1 and CDR2 are WNHNN and SYGVQD (reference sequence). V was pared by 3 bases and J by 6 bases, with 9 bases between. The CDR3 loop is CASSEWGSNEQFF. CDR3 nucleotide sequence: TGCGCCAGCAGTGAATGGGGAAGCAATGAGCAGTTCTTC.

The chain carries TRBV20-1 and TRBJ2-7; D might be TRBD1 (6 bases). The CDR3 consists of 11 residues. CDR1 is DFQATT and CDR2 is SNEGSKA in the germline V gene (reference sequence). The V end lost 5 bases, the J end lost 6 bases, and 11 bases lay between the germline ends. In nucleotides, the CDR3 is TGCAGTGCTTTGGACAGCCTCGAGCAGTACTTC. Amino acid sequence: CSALDSLEQYF.

DNA of the CDR3: TGTGCCAGCAGTTCCCCGAGGGAACGGGGCTACAATGAGCAGTTCTTC. Translation: CASSSPRERGYNEQFF. The chain is built from TRBV27 and TRBJ2-1; perhaps TRBD2 as D (5 bases). CDR1 is MNHEY and CDR2 is SMNVEV in the germline V gene (reference sequence). This CDR3 comprises 16 residues. Trimming shortened V by 4 bases and J by 3 bases, and 16 bases separated the two germline ends.

The chain joins TRBV6-1 to TRBJ1-4; D is unresolved. This CDR3 is built from 13 residues. Deletions cut 1 base from V and 7 bases from J, with 7 bases between. Germline V gene lookup returns CDR1 MNHNS and CDR2 SASEGT. CDR3 loop: CASSEVIGEKLFF. The CDR3 DNA follows: TGTGCCAGCAGTGAAGTTATTGGTGAAAAACTGTTTTTT.

This sequence joins TRBV6-7 and TRBJ2-7, with a possible D match to TRBD2 (5 bases). TRBV6-7 is designated an ORF whose function remains uncertain. The CDR3 sequence is 15 residues long. V was pared by 7 bases and J by 0 bases, with 16 bases between. The CDR3 DNA reads as TGTGCCAGCATTACCGCGGGCAGAAGCTCCTACGAGCAGTACTTC. It yields the protein CASITAGRSSYEQYF.

This chain links TRBV5-8 with TRBJ2-7; 7 nucleotides line up with TRBD1. Germline CDR1 SGHTS, CDR2 YDEGEE. J lost 0 bases, V lost 4 bases, and 13 bases had no gene match. The CDR3 consists of 17 residues. The chain's CDR3 is CASSHIPWTGHSYEQYF. CDR3 DNA sequence: TGTGCCAGCAGCCATATTCCGTGGACAGGTCACTCCTACGAGCAGTACTTC. The whole variable domain, filled in from reference TRBV5-8 and TRBJ2-7, reads EAGVTQSPTHLIKTRGQQATLRCSPISGHTSVYWYQQALGLGLQFLLWYDEGEERNRGNFPPRFSGRQFPNYSSELNVNALELEDSALYLCASSHIPWTGHSYEQYFGPGTRLTVT.

The chain couples TRBV6-6 to TRBJ2-7, with D perhaps TRBD1 (8 bases). There are 12 residues in the CDR3. Germline CDR1 is MNHNY and CDR2 is SVGAGI (reference sequence). Trimming took 10 bases from V and 3 from J, leaving 13 bases between them. CDR3: CATTGGGYEQYF. The CDR3 coding sequence is TGTGCCACAACAGGGGGGGGCTACGAGCAGTACTTC.

This sequence joins TRBV7-3 and TRBJ2-5, with D perhaps TRBD2 (6 bases). Germline V gene lookup returns CDR1 SGHTA and CDR2 FQGTGA. The CDR3 loop spans 14 amino acids. Deletions cut 2 bases from V and 4 bases from J, with 11 bases between. The CDR3: CASSLFPGVETQYF. CDR3 DNA sequence: TGTGCCAGCAGCTTATTTCCGGGGGTAGAGACCCAGTACTTC. The full variable domain, its missing parts supplied by reference TRBV7-3 and TRBJ2-5, is GAGVSQTPSNKVTEKGKYVELRCDPISGHTALYWYRQSLGQGPEFLIYFQGTGAADDSGLPNDRFFAVRPEGSVSTLKIQRTERGDSAVYLCASSLFPGVETQYFGPGTRLLVL.

The V gene is TRBV28, the J gene TRBJ2-2, with D uncertain. The CDR3 consists of 15 residues. The V end lost 8 bases, the J end lost 0 bases, and 13 bases lay between the germline ends. Germline CDR1 is MDHEN and CDR2 is SYDVKM. CDR3 nucleotide sequence: TGTGCCAGCTTTGACACCTTAACGAACACCGGGGAGCTGTTTTTT. It is translated as CASFDTLTNTGELFF.

The chain couples TRBV27 to TRBJ2-1, with 10 bases aligning to TRBD1. With 3 bases clipped from V and 10 bases from J, the junction kept 9 bases outside the gene matches. Germline CDR1 reads MNHEY; CDR2 reads SMNVEV (reference sequence). This CDR3 is 15 amino acids long. CDR3 sequence reads: CASSFQGTGVREQFF. The CDR3 bases are TGTGCCAGCAGTTTCCAGGGGACAGGGGTGAGGGAGCAGTTCTTC.

The rearrangement links TRBV7-2 to TRBJ2-3, with a weak D call TRBD1 (5 bases). The CDR3 is 13 amino acids. Germline values: CDR1 SGHTA, CDR2 FQGNSA. Trimming cost V 5 bases and J 6 bases, with 12 bases left between them. The CDR3 bases are TGTGCCAGCAGCCAGAACCCAGGGGATACGCAGTATTTT. Encoded protein: CASSQNPGDTQYF.

The genes are TRBV7-3 and TRBJ2-2; TRBD2 agrees at 10 bases. Germline CDR1 SGHTA, CDR2 FQGTGA. J gave up 5 bases and V 2 bases, and 2 bases lay outside the gene matches. This CDR3 region has 15 residues. Here the CDR3 reads CASSLELAGTGELFF. CDR3 nucleotide sequence: TGTGCCAGCAGCTTAGAACTAGCGGGGACCGGGGAGCTGTTTTTT.

This chain links TRBV2 with TRBJ2-7, with TRBD1 matching 10 bases. CDR3 length equals 15 residues. Germline values: CDR1 SNHLY, CDR2 FYNNEI. The trim removed 6 bases at V and 3 bases at J, leaving 8 bases unmatched. As DNA, the CDR3 is TGTGCCAGCAGGGGACAGGGGTTGGGGAACTACGAGCAGTACTTC. Protein product: CASRGQGLGNYEQYF.

The chain carries TRBV28 and TRBJ2-7, with 10 bases aligning to TRBD2. V trimming: 3 bases; J trimming: 1 base; junction bases outside the gene matches: 6. The germline V gene encodes CDR1 MDHEN and CDR2 SYDVKM. The CDR3 is made up of 16 amino acids. The CDR3 spells CASSFSRTSGSYEQYF. The CDR3 DNA follows: TGTGCCAGCAGTTTCTCAAGGACTAGCGGTTCCTACGAGCAGTACTTC.

The gene calls are TRBV5-6 and TRBJ2-7, with 8 bases identical to TRBD1. Germline V gene data show CDR1 as SGHDT and CDR2 as YYEEEE. V lost 0 bases, J lost 5 bases, and 4 bases stayed unmatched. This CDR3 contains 14 residues. CDR3 sequence: CASSLARGLDEQYF. DNA of the CDR3: TGTGCCAGCAGCTTGGCCAGGGGGCTTGACGAGCAGTACTTC.

This rearrangement joins TRBV5-6 to TRBJ1-4; 10 bases match TRBD1. Losses at the gene ends were 1 base for V and 8 bases for J; bases not matched to a gene: 5. The CDR3 runs to 15 residues. CDR1 and CDR2 from the germline V gene are SGHDT and YYEEEE. CDR3 bases: TGTGCCAGCAGCTTGCAAGGACAGGGGGACGAAAAACTGTTTTTT. Residues: CASSLQGQGDEKLFF.

V usage is TRBV7-2 and J usage is TRBJ2-7, with D possibly matching TRBD2 (5 bases). The CDR3 consists of 14 residues. Trimming pared 1 base from V and 4 bases from J, leaving 11 bases between. CDR1 and CDR2 from the germline V gene are SGHTA and FQGNSA. The CDR3 coding sequence is TGTGCCAGCAGCTTAGGAGGGAGTCGGTACGAGCAGTACTTC. Translated: CASSLGGSRYEQYF.

The rearrangement joins TRBV5-1 to TRBJ2-3; D gene unclear. Germline CDR1 is SGHRS and CDR2 is YFSETQ. The ends were cut back, 1 base at V and 0 bases at J, with 15 bases in the middle. The CDR3 is made up of 17 amino acids. The CDR3 region is CASSLLVGSSSTDTQYF. The DNA of the CDR3 is TGCGCCAGCAGCTTGTTGGTCGGTTCCTCTAGCACAGATACGCAGTATTTT.

The chain links TRBV30 to TRBJ2-3, with 12 positions matching TRBD2. The CDR3 is 13 amino acids. J lost 8 bases, V lost 2 bases, and 2 bases had no gene match. Germline V gene data show CDR1 as GTSNPN and CDR2 as SVGIG (reference sequence). The CDR3 DNA reads as TGTGCCTGGAGTTCACTAGCGGGAGGTACGCAGTATTTT. Its protein is CAWSSLAGGTQYF.

This clone was recorded a few times. The chain couples TRBV6-4 to TRBJ2-1, with 8 bases matching TRBD2. Germline CDR1 and CDR2: MRHNA and SNTAGT. The CDR3 loop spans 15 amino acids. The V gene end was trimmed by 0 bases and the J gene end by 5 bases; junction bases not matched to a gene: 3. The DNA of the CDR3 is TGTGCCAGCAGTGACTCAACTAGCGGAGACAATGAGCAGTTCTTC. Protein sequence: CASSDSTSGDNEQFF.

This chain joins TRBV15 and TRBJ2-3; D not resolved. CDR3 length: 18 amino acids. CDR1 is LNHNV and CDR2 is YYDKDF in the germline V gene (reference sequence). Trimming cost V 1 base and J 0 bases, with 17 bases left between them. DNA for the CDR3: TGTGCCACCAGCAGAGGTCCGTTTGGCTATCTAAGCACAGATACGCAGTATTTT. This codes for CATSRGPFGYLSTDTQYF.